These 10 T cell receptor beta chains were all obtained from the same sample, sequenced in a study of T-cell memory formation after mild COVID-19. TCRdb re-called the 5' RACE reads through MiXCR, storing one row per CDR3 protein. The data show a few hundred thousand distinct CDR3 sequences, with 20% to 25% seen just once and roughly 9.1% held by the top ten. Sample: PBMCs or a T cell subset sorted from them (not recorded which). The receptors originated from an adult woman who had mild COVID-19 (a few samples of this study predate the infection). Cell type and time point are not known.

The chain recombines TRBV5-5 with TRBJ2-1; 7 bases map to TRBD1. Trimming cost V 4 bases and J 8 bases; bases outside gene matches: 9. The CDR3 length is 14 residues. CDR1 SGHKS and CDR2 YYEKEE come from the germline V gene (reference sequence). CDR3 loop: CASSQGQGVDEQFF. CDR3 bases: TGTGCCAGCAGCCAGGGGCAGGGGGTGGATGAGCAGTTCTTC.

The chain employs TRBV11-3 and TRBJ2-1, with TRBD2 matching over 14 bases. The germline V gene has CDR1 SGHNT and CDR2 YENEEA. The CDR3 has 17 amino acids. V trimming: 5 bases; J trimming: 8 bases; junction bases outside the gene matches: 11. CDR3 sequence (DNA): TGTGCCAGCAGCCGACGATCGGGACTAGCGGGGGCCGATGAGCAGTTCTTC. Protein: CASSRRSGLAGADEQFF.

This clonotype was observed a handful of times. V is TRBV11-3 and J is TRBJ1-1; D unclear. The CDR3 consists of 18 residues. V lost 1 base and J lost 0, with 18 bases in between. The germline gives CDR1 SGHNT, CDR2 YENEEA. CDR3 DNA: TGTGCCAGCAGCTTAGGGGTCGGGGTTCCCACACTGAACACTGAAGCTTTCTTT. Encoded protein: CASSLGVGVPTLNTEAFF.

The rearrangement links TRBV19 to TRBJ1-2; the D is unclear. V was clipped by 5 bases and J by 4 bases, with 14 bases between them. The CDR3 length is 14 residues. Per germline, CDR1 LNHDA and CDR2 SQIVND (reference sequence). The CDR3 loop reads CASSLLMVPYGYTF. The CDR3 bases are TGTGCCAGTAGTCTGCTCATGGTTCCCTATGGCTACACCTTC.

The rearrangement joins TRBV29-1 to TRBJ2-7; maybe TRBD1 (5 bases). The CDR3 is made up of 12 amino acids. The V and J ends lost 4 bases and 3 bases respectively, with 10 bases between them. In germline, CDR1 is SQVTM, CDR2 ANQGSEA. The CDR3 nucleotides read TGCAGCGTTGCCCCCCAGGGCTACGAGCAGTACTTC. Translated, it gives CSVAPQGYEQYF.

Only a few counts were recorded for this clonotype. The J gene is TRBJ2-1, the V gene TRBV29-1; the D is unclear. The CDR3 has 14 amino acids. CDR1 SQVTM and CDR2 ANQGSEA come from the germline V gene. Trimming took off 4 bases at V and 0 bases at J, with 10 bases between the two ends. The CDR3 is CSVVPSRSYNEQFF. CDR3 in DNA: TGCAGCGTTGTTCCTAGTCGCTCCTACAATGAGCAGTTCTTC.

The V and J genes are TRBV29-1 and TRBJ1-1, with D tentatively TRBD1 (5 bases). CDR1 is SQVTM, CDR2 ANQGSEA, per germline. CDR3 length equals 12 residues. Trimming removed 7 bases from V and 2 bases from J, with 11 bases in between. The CDR3 loop reads CSGKTANTEAFF. The DNA of the CDR3 is TGCAGCGGTAAGACAGCTAACACTGAAGCTTTCTTT.

This clonotype was seen ten or more times. The chain joins TRBV24-1 to TRBJ2-3; possibly TRBD1 for D (6 bases). Per germline, CDR1 KGHDR and CDR2 SFDVKD. CDR3 length equals 13 residues. With 7 bases removed from V and 1 base from J, the gap between germline ends came to 8 bases. The CDR3: CATRRQGTDTQYF. CDR3 coding DNA: TGTGCCACCAGACGACAGGGCACAGATACGCAGTATTTT.

The CDR3 spells CASSLLRHGENTEAFF. The CDR3 region has the DNA TGTGCCAGCAGCTTGCTACGCCATGGGGAGAACACTGAAGCTTTCTTT. The genes are TRBV5-6 and TRBJ1-1; D is uncertain. Trimming took 1 base from V and 1 from J, leaving 14 bases between them. The CDR3 has 16 residues. CDR1 SGHDT and CDR2 YYEEEE come from the germline V gene.

In this sample, this clonotype turned up a few times. The chain combines TRBV15 with TRBJ2-1, with 8 bases lining up with TRBD2. This CDR3 is 17 amino acids long. With 1 base clipped from V and 0 bases from J, the junction kept 5 bases outside the gene matches. Germline CDR1 is LNHNV and CDR2 is YYDKDF (reference sequence). CDR3 DNA sequence: TGTGCCACCAGCAGAGCGCTAGCGGGCGTCTCCTACAATGAGCAGTTCTTC. Amino acid sequence: CATSRALAGVSYNEQFF.